These 10 T cell receptor beta chains originate from one sample sequenced in a study of T cells after yellow fever vaccination. A single record per CDR3 protein comes from TCRdb applying MiXCR to the 5' RACE reads. The table has hundreds of thousands of distinct CDR3 sequences, 3.6% seen once. The input for sequencing was PBMCs, taken on the day of the yellow fever booster vaccination. The receptors were gathered from a man between 18 and 35 years old who received the YFV17D yellow fever vaccine.

This rearrangement joins TRBV4-3 to TRBJ1-1, with D unresolved. Trimming removed 0 bases from V and 0 bases from J, with 11 bases in between. This CDR3 has 16 residues. In germline, CDR1 is LGHNA, CDR2 YSLEER. The CDR3 DNA sequence: TGCGCCAGCAGCCAAGATGCACCTCCCATGAACACTGAAGCTTTCTTT. It encodes CASSQDAPPMNTEAFF.

This clonotype was observed at least ten times. The chain has TRBV6-5 and TRBJ2-5, with 7 bases matching TRBD1. V gave up 6 bases and J gave up 5 bases; unmatched junction bases: 12. The CDR3 is 15 amino acids. Germline V gene data show CDR1 as MNHEY and CDR2 as SVGAGI. CDR3: CASRLDRARRETQYF. The DNA of the CDR3 is TGTGCCAGCAGGCTTGACAGGGCGAGACGGGAGACCCAGTACTTC.

This clonotype was observed many times. V and J are TRBV7-8 and TRBJ2-2; possible D gene TRBD2, 6 bases. Germline values: CDR1 SGHVS, CDR2 FQNEAQ. V lost 6 bases to trimming and J lost 3 bases, with 8 bases between them. The CDR3 extends over 13 amino acids. As DNA, the CDR3 is TGTGCCAGCAGGACGGGGGACACCGGGGAGCTGTTTTTT. Its protein product is CASRTGDTGELFF.

This clonotype was detected only a few times. The chain has TRBV6-5 and TRBJ1-6, with a tentative D call TRBD1 (6 bases). The CDR3 covers 16 residues. The germline V and J ends were trimmed by 5 bases and 4 bases, with 15 bases remaining between them. The germline CDR1 and CDR2 sequences are MNHEY and SVGAGI. The CDR3 DNA follows: TGTGCCAGCAGTCTCCGGGGGGGGCTTTATAATTCACCCCTCCACTTT. This translates into CASSLRGGLYNSPLHF.

This clonotype appeared many times. The rearrangement links TRBV20-1 to TRBJ2-1; D is undetermined. V dropped 6 bases and J dropped 10 bases, with 10 bases sitting between them. The V gene's germline CDR1 is DFQATT and CDR2 SNEGSKA (reference sequence). This CDR3 region has 10 residues. CDR3 protein: CSAKWGEQFF. As DNA, the CDR3 is TGCAGTGCAAAGTGGGGAGAGCAGTTCTTC.

The gene calls are TRBV7-6 and TRBJ2-3; TRBD2 matches 12 bases. The CDR3 runs to 18 residues. The germline V gene has CDR1 SGHVS and CDR2 FNYEAQ. The J segment lost 0 bases and the V segment lost 5 bases, leaving 9 bases of the junction unmatched. CDR3 sequence reads: CASSLGPSGGESTDTQYF. For the CDR3, the DNA is TGTGCCAGCAGCCTGGGGCCTAGCGGGGGGGAGAGCACAGATACGCAGTATTTT.

In its sample, this clonotype was seen many times. The gene calls are TRBV3-1 and TRBJ2-7, with 7 bases matching TRBD2. The length of the CDR3 is 14 residues. Looked up from germline, CDR1 is LGHDT and CDR2 is YNNKEL (reference sequence). V shed 4 bases, J shed 3 bases, and the junction held 6 bases outside the gene matches. The CDR3 coding sequence is TGTGCCAGCAGCCTCCAGGGCGGGAGCTACGAGCAGTACTTC. This translates into CASSLQGGSYEQYF.

This clonotype showed up many times. The rearrangement uses TRBV7-2 and TRBJ1-1, with no clear D. The CDR3 sequence is 14 residues long. CDR1 and CDR2 from the germline V gene are SGHTA and FQGNSA. The germline V and J ends were trimmed by 0 bases and 5 bases, with 10 bases remaining between them. CDR3 protein: CASSLARGETEAFF. CDR3 DNA sequence: TGTGCCAGCAGCTTAGCGCGGGGTGAGACTGAAGCTTTCTTT.

The rearrangement joins TRBV15 to TRBJ2-2, with 9 bases matching TRBD1. V shed 5 bases and J 8 bases; nucleotides not matched to a gene: 12. The CDR3 is 16 amino acids. Germline V gene lookup returns CDR1 LNHNV and CDR2 YYDKDF (reference sequence). CDR3 nucleotide sequence: TGTGCCACCAGCGGTACAGGGGGCTATAACAGTGGGGAGCTGTTTTTT. Translated, it gives CATSGTGGYNSGELFF. The variable domain in full, completed from reference TRBV15 and TRBJ2-2, reads DAMVIQNPRYQVTQFGKPVTLSCSQTLNHNVMYWYQQKSSQAPKLLFHYYDKDFNNEADTPDNFQSRRPNTSFCFLDIRSPGLGDTAMYLCATSGTGGYNSGELFFGEGSRLTVL.

The rearrangement joins TRBV20-1 to TRBJ1-2; 7 nucleotides align to TRBD1. V lost 6 bases and J lost 6; bases outside the gene matches: 13. Germline CDR1 reads DFQATT; CDR2 reads SNEGSKA (reference sequence). The CDR3 runs to 14 residues. In DNA form, the CDR3 reads TGCAGTGCCAACAGCGACAGGGTGGGAGATGGCTACACCTTC. Translation gives CSANSDRVGDGYTF.